The present entry profiles one TCR beta chain with its context. Its antigen is still unknown. These data belong to a study of beta chain features in type 1 diabetes. Between the trimmed V and J ends, which lost 4 bases and 3 bases, there was a span of 10 bases. CDR1 MDHEN and CDR2 SYDVKM come from the germline V gene. CDR3 size: 13 residues. Whole-study findings and limits: In comparison with healthy donors, patients had naive, central memory and Treg TCRB repertoires that appeared more similar.

Of the isolated RNA, all was reverse transcribed, and so the sequenced material was expressed TCRB transcripts. Libraries were prepared by immunoSEQ multiplex PCR; TCRdb keeps only in-frame clonotypes and omits some of them. The table lists under 800,000 clones, around 15% of them singletons. Sample: naive CD4+ T cells from blood. The genes are TRBV28 and TRBJ2-7; TRBD1 or TRBD2 may be the D gene (5 bases each). This TCR was recovered from a man aged 18 to 29 in good health. CDR3 sequence (DNA): TGTGCCAGCAGTTACGGGACCCACTACGAGCAGTACTTC. Translation: CASSYGTHYEQYF.